This section outlines one TCR beta chain sequence together with its context. Its antigen remains unknown. This sample was taken from a study of cytomegalovirus exposure and HLA in healthy donors. 60 Vbeta and 13 Jbeta primers were used in PCR. The method was immunoSEQ multiplex PCR; TCRdb's version includes in-frame clones alone and lacks a portion of them. The sample lists 120,000 to 150,000 clones, around a tenth occurring once. Whole-study findings and limits: Links to common viral pathogens appeared, in a later analysis, for several of the most significant clusters. Sequencing probably produced one cluster of sequence variants that were highly shared. Most TCR sequences were rare, but some public TCRs occurred in many donors. TCR beta V segments were, for the most part, productive about 87% or about 30% of the time in an earlier analysis.

Germline CDR1 is SEHNR and CDR2 is FQNEAQ (reference sequence). The CDR3 is 14 amino acids. V was pared by 3 bases and J by 5 bases, with 7 bases of the junction left unmatched. The sequenced material came from PBMCs. This clonotype was obtained from a male donor in good health and CMV-seronegative. V and J are TRBV7-9 and TRBJ2-7, with TRBD1 matching over 7 bases. CDR3 in DNA: TGTGCCAGCAGCTTCGGACAGGTCGAAAACGAGCAGTACTTC. Its protein product is CASSFGQVENEQYF.